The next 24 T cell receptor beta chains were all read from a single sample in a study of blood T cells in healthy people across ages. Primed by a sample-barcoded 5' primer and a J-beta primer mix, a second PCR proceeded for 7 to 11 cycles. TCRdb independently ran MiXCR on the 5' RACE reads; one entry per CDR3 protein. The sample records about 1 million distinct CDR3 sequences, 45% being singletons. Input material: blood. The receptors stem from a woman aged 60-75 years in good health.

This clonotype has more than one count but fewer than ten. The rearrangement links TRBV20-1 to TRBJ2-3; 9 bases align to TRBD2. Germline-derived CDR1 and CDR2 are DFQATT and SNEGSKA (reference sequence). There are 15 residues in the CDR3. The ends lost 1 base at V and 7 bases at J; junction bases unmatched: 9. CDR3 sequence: CSARGVSGGSYTQYF. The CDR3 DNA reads TGCAGTGCTAGAGGGGTTAGCGGGGGTTCATATACGCAGTATTTT.

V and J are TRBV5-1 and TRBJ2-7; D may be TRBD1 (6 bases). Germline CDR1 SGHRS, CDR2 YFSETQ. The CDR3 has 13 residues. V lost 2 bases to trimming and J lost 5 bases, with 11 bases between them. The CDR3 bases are TGCGCCAGCAGCTTACAGGGAAGGGACGAGCAGTACTTC. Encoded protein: CASSLQGRDEQYF.

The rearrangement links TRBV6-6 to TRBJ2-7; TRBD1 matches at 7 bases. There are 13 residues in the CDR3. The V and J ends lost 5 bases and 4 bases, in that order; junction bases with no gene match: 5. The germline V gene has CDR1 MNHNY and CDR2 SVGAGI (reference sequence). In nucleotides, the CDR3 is TGTGCCAGCAGTAGGGACAGCCGTTACGAGCAGTACTTC. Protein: CASSRDSRYEQYF.

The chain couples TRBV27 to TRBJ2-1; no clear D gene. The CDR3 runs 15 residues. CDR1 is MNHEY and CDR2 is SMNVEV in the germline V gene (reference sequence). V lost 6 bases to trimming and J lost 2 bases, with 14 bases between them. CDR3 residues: CASRIRLVAYNEQFF. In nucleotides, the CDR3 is TGTGCCAGCAGGATACGACTGGTGGCCTACAATGAGCAGTTCTTC.

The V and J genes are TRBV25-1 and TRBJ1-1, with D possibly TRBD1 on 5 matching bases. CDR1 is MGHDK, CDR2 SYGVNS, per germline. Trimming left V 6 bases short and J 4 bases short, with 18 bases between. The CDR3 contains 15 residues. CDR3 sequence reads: CASRLRGAPGTEAFF. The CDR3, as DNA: TGTGCCAGCAGATTGAGAGGGGCGCCAGGCACTGAAGCTTTCTTT.

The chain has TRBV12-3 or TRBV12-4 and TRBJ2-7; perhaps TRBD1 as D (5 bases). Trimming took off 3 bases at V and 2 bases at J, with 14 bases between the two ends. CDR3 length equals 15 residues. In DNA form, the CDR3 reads TGTGCCAGCAGTTTGGTAGTCCAGGGCCCCTACGAGCAGTACTTC. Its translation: CASSLVVQGPYEQYF.

The CDR3 reads CSVEPGRRTDTQYF. In nucleotides, the CDR3 is TGCAGCGTGGAACCTGGAAGGAGAACAGATACGCAGTATTTT. V and J are TRBV29-1 and TRBJ2-3; D gene ambiguous. The V gene lost 6 bases and the J gene lost 3 bases, with 16 bases spanning the gap. The CDR3 covers 14 residues. Germline loops: CDR1 SQVTM, CDR2 ANQGSEA.

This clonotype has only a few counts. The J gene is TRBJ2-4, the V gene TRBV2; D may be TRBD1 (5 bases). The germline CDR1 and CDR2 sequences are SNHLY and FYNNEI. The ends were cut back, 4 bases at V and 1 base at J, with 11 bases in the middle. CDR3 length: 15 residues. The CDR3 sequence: CASSASGRAKNIQYF. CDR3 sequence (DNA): TGTGCCAGCAGTGCGTCAGGGCGGGCCAAAAACATTCAGTACTTC.

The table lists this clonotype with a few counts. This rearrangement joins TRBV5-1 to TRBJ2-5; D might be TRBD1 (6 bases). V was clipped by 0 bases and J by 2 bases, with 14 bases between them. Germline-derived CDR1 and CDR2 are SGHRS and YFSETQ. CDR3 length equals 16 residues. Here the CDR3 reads CASSLDSRGRQETQYF. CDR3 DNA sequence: TGCGCCAGCAGCTTGGATAGCAGGGGTCGGCAAGAGACCCAGTACTTC.

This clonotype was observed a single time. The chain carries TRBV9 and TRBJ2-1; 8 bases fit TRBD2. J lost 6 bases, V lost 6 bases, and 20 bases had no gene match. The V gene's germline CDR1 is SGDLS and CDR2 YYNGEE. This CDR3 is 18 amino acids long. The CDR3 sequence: CASNLGLAGRRGGNEQFF. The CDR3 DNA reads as TGTGCCAGCAACCTTGGATTAGCGGGAAGGAGGGGGGGCAATGAGCAGTTCTTC.

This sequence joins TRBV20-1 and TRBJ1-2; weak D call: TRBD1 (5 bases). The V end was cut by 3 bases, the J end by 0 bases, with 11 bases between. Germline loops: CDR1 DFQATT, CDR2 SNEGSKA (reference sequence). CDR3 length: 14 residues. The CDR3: CSASRQGTNYGYTF. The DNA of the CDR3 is TGCAGTGCTAGTCGGCAGGGAACTAACTATGGCTACACCTTC.

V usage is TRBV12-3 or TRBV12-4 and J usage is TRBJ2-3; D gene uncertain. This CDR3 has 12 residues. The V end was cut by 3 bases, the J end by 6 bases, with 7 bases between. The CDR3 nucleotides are TGTGCCAGCAGTTTCCGAGAGGATACGCAGTATTTT. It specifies CASSFREDTQYF.

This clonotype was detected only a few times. The CDR3 spells CASSLGGTGGREQYF. CDR3 sequence (DNA): TGTGCCAGCAGCTTAGGGGGGACAGGGGGTCGCGAGCAGTACTTC. This chain links TRBV13 with TRBJ2-7, with TRBD1 matching 11 bases. CDR1 is PRHDT and CDR2 is FYEKMQ in the germline V gene (reference sequence). V gave up 0 bases and J gave up 6 bases; unmatched junction bases: 4. This CDR3 has 15 amino acids.

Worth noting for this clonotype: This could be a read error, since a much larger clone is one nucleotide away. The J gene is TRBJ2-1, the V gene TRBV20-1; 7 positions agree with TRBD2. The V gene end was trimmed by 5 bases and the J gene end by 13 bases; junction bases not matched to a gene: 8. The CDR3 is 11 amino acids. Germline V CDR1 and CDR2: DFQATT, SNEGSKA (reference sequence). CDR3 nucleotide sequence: TGCAGTGCTGGAGTGGGGGGGACCCAGTTCTTC. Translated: CSAGVGGTQFF.

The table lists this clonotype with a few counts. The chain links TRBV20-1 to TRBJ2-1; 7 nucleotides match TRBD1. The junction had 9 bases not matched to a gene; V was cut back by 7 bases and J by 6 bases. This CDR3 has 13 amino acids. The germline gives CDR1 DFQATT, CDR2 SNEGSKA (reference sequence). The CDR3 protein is CSGVTGVGNEQFF. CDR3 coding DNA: TGCAGTGGAGTAACAGGGGTGGGCAATGAGCAGTTCTTC.

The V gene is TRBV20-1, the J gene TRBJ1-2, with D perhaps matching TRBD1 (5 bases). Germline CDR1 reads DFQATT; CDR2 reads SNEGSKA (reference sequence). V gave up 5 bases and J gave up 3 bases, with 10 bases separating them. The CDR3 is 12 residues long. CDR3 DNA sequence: TGCAGTGCTGGGAGAGGGGACTATGGCTACACCTTC. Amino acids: CSAGRGDYGYTF.

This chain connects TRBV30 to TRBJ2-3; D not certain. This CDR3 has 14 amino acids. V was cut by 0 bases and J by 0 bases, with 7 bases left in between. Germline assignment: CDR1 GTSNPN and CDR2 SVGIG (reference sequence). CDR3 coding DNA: TGTGCCTGGAGTGTACGGCTGAGCACAGATACGCAGTATTTT. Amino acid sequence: CAWSVRLSTDTQYF.

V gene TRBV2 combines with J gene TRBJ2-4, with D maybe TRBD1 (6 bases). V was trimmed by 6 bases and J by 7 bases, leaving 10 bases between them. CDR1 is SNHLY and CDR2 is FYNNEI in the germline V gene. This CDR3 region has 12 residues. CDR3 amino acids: CASSTGLNIQYF. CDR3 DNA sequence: TGTGCCAGCAGCACAGGGTTGAACATTCAGTACTTC.

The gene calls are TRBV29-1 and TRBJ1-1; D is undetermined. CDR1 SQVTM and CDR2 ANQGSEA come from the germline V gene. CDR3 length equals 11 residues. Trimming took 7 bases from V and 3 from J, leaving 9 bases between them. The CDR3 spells CSANQHTEAFF. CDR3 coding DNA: TGCAGCGCAAACCAGCACACTGAAGCTTTCTTT.

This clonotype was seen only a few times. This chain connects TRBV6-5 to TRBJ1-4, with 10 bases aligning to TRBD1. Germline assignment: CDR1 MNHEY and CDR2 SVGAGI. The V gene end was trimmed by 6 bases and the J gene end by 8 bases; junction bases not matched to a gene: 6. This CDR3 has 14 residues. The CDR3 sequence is CASSWDRGREKLFF. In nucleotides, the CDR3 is TGTGCCAGCAGCTGGGACAGGGGTAGAGAAAAACTGTTTTTT.

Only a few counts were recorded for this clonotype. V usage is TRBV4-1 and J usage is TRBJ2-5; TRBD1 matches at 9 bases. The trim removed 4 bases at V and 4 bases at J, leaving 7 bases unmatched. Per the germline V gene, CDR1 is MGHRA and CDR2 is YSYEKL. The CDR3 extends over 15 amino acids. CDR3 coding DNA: TGCGCCAGCAGCCCAGGGACAGGGCCGCGAGAGACCCAGTACTTC. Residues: CASSPGTGPRETQYF.

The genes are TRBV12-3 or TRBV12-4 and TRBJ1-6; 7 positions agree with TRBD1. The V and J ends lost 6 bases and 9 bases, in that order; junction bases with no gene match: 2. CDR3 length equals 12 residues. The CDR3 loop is CASRDRLSPLHF. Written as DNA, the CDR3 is TGTGCCAGCAGGGACAGGCTTTCACCCCTCCACTTT.

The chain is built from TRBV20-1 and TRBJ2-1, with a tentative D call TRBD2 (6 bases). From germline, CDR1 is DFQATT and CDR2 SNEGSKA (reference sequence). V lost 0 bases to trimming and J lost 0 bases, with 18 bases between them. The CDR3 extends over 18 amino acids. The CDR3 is CSARDQLGTPSSYNEQFF. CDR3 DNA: TGCAGTGCTAGAGATCAGCTAGGGACTCCGAGCTCCTACAATGAGCAGTTCTTC.

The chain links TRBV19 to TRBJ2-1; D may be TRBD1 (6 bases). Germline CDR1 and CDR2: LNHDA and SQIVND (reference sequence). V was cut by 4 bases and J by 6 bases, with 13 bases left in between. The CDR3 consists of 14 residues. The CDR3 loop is CASSTFTGTNEQFF. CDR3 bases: TGTGCCAGTAGTACCTTTACAGGGACCAATGAGCAGTTCTTC.